A single sample is the source of the 18 T cell receptor beta chains below, sequenced in a study of cytomegalovirus exposure and HLA in healthy donors. PCR involved 60 Vbeta and 13 Jbeta primers. The data were produced by immunoSEQ multiplex PCR, yet TCRdb's version contains in-frame clones alone and is incomplete. The sample comprises about 190,000 clones, approximately 75% of which are singletons, and about 4.8% rests with the top ten. Input material: PBMCs. These receptors all come from a man aged 30-40 years in good health and CMV-seropositive.

The chain joins TRBV4-3 to TRBJ2-7, with D perhaps matching TRBD2 (7 bases). The CDR3 runs to 14 residues. Germline values: CDR1 LGHNA, CDR2 YSLEER. Trimming removed 1 base at V and 5 bases at J, with 12 bases between. DNA for the CDR3: TGCGCCAGCAGCCAAGGGGAGGGGGTGGACGAGCAGTACTTC. Residues: CASSQGEGVDEQYF.

A note on this clone: Within the sample, other DNA sequences also encode this same CDR3. The chain recombines TRBV7-6 with TRBJ2-7; D may be TRBD1 (6 bases). This CDR3 spans 16 amino acids. Trimming removed 1 base from V and 4 bases from J, with 17 bases in between. CDR1 SGHVS and CDR2 FNYEAQ come from the germline V gene. CDR3 in DNA: TGTGCCAGCAGCTTAGTTCCGGCAGGGGTAACTTACGAGCAGTACTTC. Encoded protein: CASSLVPAGVTYEQYF.

In regard to this clone: One end of the junction is discordant with germline, which a read error may explain. This chain links TRBV6-5 with TRBJ1-1, with D unclear. The CDR3 totals 13 residues. The germline CDR1 and CDR2 sequences are MNHEY and SVGAGI. This CDR3 is CAGSREANTEAFF. The CDR3 nucleotides are TGTGCCGGCAGTAGGGAGGCGAACACTGAAGCTTTCTTT.

The chain is built from TRBV4-1 and TRBJ1-2, with D possibly TRBD1 on 6 matching bases. The CDR3 consists of 14 residues. The V and J ends lost 4 bases and 4 bases respectively, with 13 bases between them. CDR1 is MGHRA and CDR2 is YSYEKL in the germline V gene. CDR3 region: CASSPLEDSYGYTF. The CDR3 coding sequence is TGCGCCAGCAGCCCTTTAGAGGACAGCTATGGCTACACCTTC.

This clone was counted between two and nine times. CDR3 DNA sequence: TGTGCCAGCAGCGTAGGAGGGGGAAGCGGGGGGTACAATGAGCAGTTCTTC. Protein sequence: CASSVGGGSGGYNEQFF. The chain combines TRBV9 with TRBJ2-1; the match to TRBD2 covers 9 bases. J lost 4 bases, V lost 0 bases, and 8 bases had no gene match. Germline CDR1 is SGDLS and CDR2 is YYNGEE. The CDR3 consists of 17 residues.

The chain is built from TRBV30 and TRBJ2-1; D call uncertain. The CDR3 totals 14 residues. Germline V lookup: CDR1 GTSNPN, CDR2 SVGIG (reference sequence). Trimming took 0 bases from V and 1 from J, leaving 7 bases between them. CDR3 amino acids: CAWSVGGSYNEQFF. Written as DNA, the CDR3 is TGTGCCTGGAGTGTAGGCGGTTCCTACAATGAGCAGTTCTTC.

In its sample, this clone was seen once. V and J are TRBV11-1 and TRBJ2-1, with 9 bases identical to TRBD1. Germline assignment: CDR1 SGHAT and CDR2 FQDESV (reference sequence). V trimming: 1 base; J trimming: 8 bases; junction bases outside the gene matches: 6. The CDR3 length is 15 residues. The CDR3 coding sequence is TGTGCCAGCAGCTTAGACAGGGGGCGCGTATATGAGCAGTTCTTC. Protein sequence: CASSLDRGRVYEQFF.

The chain employs TRBV6-6 and TRBJ2-1, with D possibly matching TRBD2 (6 bases). The germline CDR1 and CDR2 sequences are MNHNY and SVGAGI (reference sequence). V shed 6 bases and J shed 3 bases, with 12 bases lying between them. The CDR3 spans 14 residues. CDR3 nucleotides: TGTGCCAGCAGCCCCGGGACTGTCTACAATGAGCAGTTCTTC. This translates into CASSPGTVYNEQFF.

This chain uses TRBV11-2 with TRBJ2-5, with 8 nucleotides matching TRBD2. This CDR3 is 17 amino acids long. With V trimmed by 1 base and J by 2 bases, 9 bases remained unmatched. Germline CDR1 reads SGHAT; CDR2 reads FQNNGV. Written as DNA, the CDR3 is TGTGCCAGCAGCTTAGCGGTAGCGGGGAATATACAAGAGACCCAGTACTTC. It specifies CASSLAVAGNIQETQYF.

The chain employs TRBV6-5 and TRBJ2-1, with TRBD2 matching 9 bases. Germline-derived CDR1 and CDR2 are MNHEY and SVGAGI. V shed 0 bases and J 8 bases; nucleotides not matched to a gene: 5. The CDR3 spans 15 residues. CDR3 region: CASSYSRGGAYEQFF. CDR3 DNA: TGTGCCAGCAGTTACTCTCGCGGGGGGGCCTATGAGCAGTTCTTC.

This chain uses TRBV7-9 with TRBJ1-6; D gene ambiguous. V lost 3 bases and J 8 bases, leaving 11 bases between the germline ends. Germline values: CDR1 SEHNR, CDR2 FQNEAQ (reference sequence). CDR3 length equals 14 residues. The CDR3 spells CASSFIPQDSPLHF. The CDR3 DNA is TGTGCCAGCAGCTTTATACCGCAGGATTCACCCCTCCACTTT.

This sequence joins TRBV28 and TRBJ2-1; D is perhaps TRBD1 (6 bases). Germline CDR1 MDHEN, CDR2 SYDVKM. Trimming took 1 base from V and 7 from J, leaving 17 bases between them. CDR3 size: 16 residues. CDR3 coding DNA: TGTGCCAGCAGTTTATATGTCGGACAGCATAGTAATGAGCAGTTCTTC. Its protein is CASSLYVGQHSNEQFF. Drawing the rest from reference TRBV28 and TRBJ2-1, the complete variable domain is DVKVTQSSRYLVKRTGEKVFLECVQDMDHENMFWYRQDPGLGLRLIYFSYDVKMKEKGDIPEGYSVSREKKERFSLILESASTNQTSMYLCASSLYVGQHSNEQFFGPGTRLTVL.

The chain couples TRBV30 to TRBJ2-3; D not resolved. The CDR3 has 13 residues. CDR1 is GTSNPN, CDR2 SVGIG, per germline (reference sequence). V lost 1 base and J lost 2, with 7 bases in between. The CDR3 DNA follows: TGTGCCTGGAGTGACACCTTCACAGATACGCAGTATTTT. It specifies CAWSDTFTDTQYF.

CDR3 DNA sequence: TGTGCCAGCAGTTTAAGAGGGATCCCCTACGAGCAGTACTTC. This codes for CASSLRGIPYEQYF. The J gene is TRBJ2-7, the V gene TRBV28, with D perhaps TRBD2 (5 bases). Trimming pared 2 bases from V and 2 bases from J, leaving 10 bases between. CDR1 MDHEN and CDR2 SYDVKM come from the germline V gene. This CDR3 spans 14 amino acids.

The rearrangement uses TRBV28 and TRBJ1-1; D remains unclear. The CDR3 is 12 residues long. Trimming took off 7 bases at V and 7 bases at J, with 13 bases between the two ends. Germline V gene data show CDR1 as MDHEN and CDR2 as SYDVKM. CDR3 sequence reads: CASTPFFGEAFF. The CDR3 DNA follows: TGTGCCAGCACCCCGTTCTTCGGTGAAGCTTTCTTT.

The rearrangement links TRBV7-3 to TRBJ2-7; 10 bases map to TRBD1. Germline CDR1 is SGHTA and CDR2 is FQGTGA. The CDR3 covers 14 residues. V gave up 5 bases and J gave up 6 bases; unmatched junction bases: 7. CDR3 in DNA: TGTGCCAGCAGCACCGGGACAGGGGAAGGCGAGCAGTACTTC. This translates into CASSTGTGEGEQYF.

V is TRBV7-9 and J is TRBJ2-1; a possible D gene is TRBD1 (6 bases). With 8 bases removed from V and 10 bases from J, the gap between germline ends came to 12 bases. Germline loops: CDR1 SEHNR, CDR2 FQNEAQ (reference sequence). The CDR3 is 11 residues long. CDR3 in DNA: TGTGCCAGCGGTCTTGGGGGCGAGCAGTTCTTC. Translated, it gives CASGLGGEQFF.

This clone was seen more than once but under ten times. The chain links TRBV19 to TRBJ2-7; 9 nucleotides line up with TRBD2. CDR3 length: 15 amino acids. The V and J ends lost 4 bases and 1 base, in that order; junction bases with no gene match: 5. The V gene's germline CDR1 is LNHDA and CDR2 SQIVND (reference sequence). This chain's CDR3 is CASSKRGGASYEQYF. CDR3 nucleotide sequence: TGTGCCAGTAGTAAGCGCGGGGGGGCTTCCTACGAGCAGTACTTC.